This is a list of T cell receptor beta chains from one sample in a study of shared clonotypes between healthy human individuals. Clones were sequenced by immunoSEQ multiplex PCR, and TCRdb holds only the in-frame ones, with some missing. The table includes a few million clones, over 85% detected once. Sequencing input: naive CD8+ T cells from PBMCs. These receptors were collected from a man between 18 and 29 years old in good health. Some clones in this sample may be carry-over from other donors' samples. Each CDR3 is given with its conserved first and last residue. The D gene is left open where the match is weak.

cdr3_nt: TGTGCCAGCAGCTTAGCAATTGTGGCCCCCTTCTACGAGCAGTACTTC
cdr3_aa: CASSLAIVAPFYEQYF
d_call: -
v_call: TRBV11-2
j_call: TRBJ2-7

cdr3_nt: TGTGCCAGCAGCTTAACGGGGGAGGTTGTACCCCGGAACACTGAAGCTTTCTTT
cdr3_aa: CASSLTGEVVPRNTEAFF
d_call: -
v_call: TRBV7-3
j_call: TRBJ1-1

cdr3_nt: TGTGCCAGTAGTCGGGGGGGACGGAACGAGCAGTACTTC
cdr3_aa: CASSRGGRNEQYF
d_call: TRBD2
v_call: TRBV19
j_call: TRBJ2-7

cdr3_nt: TGTGCCAGCAGCTCCAACAGGGGTAGGAATCAGCCCCAGCATTTT
cdr3_aa: CASSSNRGRNQPQHF
d_call: TRBD1
v_call: TRBV11-2
j_call: TRBJ1-5

cdr3_nt: TGTGCCAGCAGTCCCTCACCGTGGCTTATGACGAACACCGGGGAGCTGTTTTTT
cdr3_aa: CASSPSPWLMTNTGELFF
d_call: -
v_call: TRBV7-2
j_call: TRBJ2-2

cdr3_nt: TGTGCCAGCAGTTTGGCGGGACGCGATCAGCCCCAGCATTTT
cdr3_aa: CASSLAGRDQPQHF
d_call: -
v_call: TRBV27
j_call: TRBJ1-5

cdr3_nt: TGTGCCAGCAGCTTCTCTAGCGGGCGCGTCCAAGAGACCCAGTACTTC
cdr3_aa: CASSFSSGRVQETQYF
d_call: TRBD2
v_call: TRBV11-1
j_call: TRBJ2-5

cdr3_nt: TGTGCCAGCAGTCCCCCGGGGAGGGGAGCGGATGGCTACACCTTC
cdr3_aa: CASSPPGRGADGYTF
d_call: -
v_call: TRBV27
j_call: TRBJ1-2

cdr3_nt: TGCAGCGTCGACGGGGTAGCGGGAGACTTCAATGAGCAGTTCTTC
cdr3_aa: CSVDGVAGDFNEQFF
d_call: TRBD2
v_call: TRBV29-1
j_call: TRBJ2-1

cdr3_nt: TGCGCCAGCAGCCAAGATATGGGGGTCGACAATCAGCCCCAGCATTTT
cdr3_aa: CASSQDMGVDNQPQHF
d_call: -
v_call: TRBV4-3
j_call: TRBJ1-5

cdr3_nt: TGTGCCAGCAGCTTAGCTCGGGACAGGGGGTCCGGGGAGCTGTTTTTT
cdr3_aa: CASSLARDRGSGELFF
d_call: TRBD1
v_call: TRBV7-6
j_call: TRBJ2-2

cdr3_nt: TGTGCCATCGGCTCGACTAGCGGTAGCACAGATACGCAGTATTTT
cdr3_aa: CAIGSTSGSTDTQYF
d_call: TRBD2
v_call: TRBV10-3
j_call: TRBJ2-3